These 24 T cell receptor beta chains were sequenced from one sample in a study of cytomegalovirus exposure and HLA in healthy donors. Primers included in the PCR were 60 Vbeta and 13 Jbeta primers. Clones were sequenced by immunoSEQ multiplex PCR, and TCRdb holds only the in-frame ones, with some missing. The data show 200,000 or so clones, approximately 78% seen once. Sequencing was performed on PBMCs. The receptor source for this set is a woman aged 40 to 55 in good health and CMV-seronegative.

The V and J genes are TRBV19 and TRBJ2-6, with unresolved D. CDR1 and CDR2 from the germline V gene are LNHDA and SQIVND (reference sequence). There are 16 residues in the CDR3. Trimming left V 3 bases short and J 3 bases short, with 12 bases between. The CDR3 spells CASSMGQLVGANVLTF. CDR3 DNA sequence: TGTGCCAGTAGTATGGGCCAGTTAGTTGGGGCCAACGTCCTGACTTTC.

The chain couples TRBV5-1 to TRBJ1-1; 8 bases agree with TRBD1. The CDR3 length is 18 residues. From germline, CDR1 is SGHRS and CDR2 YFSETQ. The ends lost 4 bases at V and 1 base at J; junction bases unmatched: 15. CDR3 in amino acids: CASSADQGARQKNTEAFF. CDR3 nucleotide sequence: TGCGCCAGCAGCGCAGACCAGGGGGCGCGTCAGAAGAACACTGAAGCTTTCTTT.

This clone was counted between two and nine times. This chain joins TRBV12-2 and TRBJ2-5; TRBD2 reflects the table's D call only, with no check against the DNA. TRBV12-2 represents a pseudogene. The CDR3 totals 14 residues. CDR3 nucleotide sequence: TGTGCAAGTCGCTTAGGGGGAGGGTGCGAGACCCAGTACTTC. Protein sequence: CASRLGGGCETQYF.

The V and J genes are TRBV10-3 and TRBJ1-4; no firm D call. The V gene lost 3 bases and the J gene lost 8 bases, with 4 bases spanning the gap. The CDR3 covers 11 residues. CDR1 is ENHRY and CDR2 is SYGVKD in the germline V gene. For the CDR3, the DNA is TGTGCCATCAGTGATAAAGAAAAACTGTTTTTT. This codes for CAISDKEKLFF.

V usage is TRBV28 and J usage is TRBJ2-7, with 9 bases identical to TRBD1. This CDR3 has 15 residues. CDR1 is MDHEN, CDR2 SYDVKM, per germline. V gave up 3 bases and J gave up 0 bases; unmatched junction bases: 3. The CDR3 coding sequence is TGTGCCAGCAGTTTGCGGACAGGGGTCTCCTACGAGCAGTACTTC. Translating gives CASSLRTGVSYEQYF.

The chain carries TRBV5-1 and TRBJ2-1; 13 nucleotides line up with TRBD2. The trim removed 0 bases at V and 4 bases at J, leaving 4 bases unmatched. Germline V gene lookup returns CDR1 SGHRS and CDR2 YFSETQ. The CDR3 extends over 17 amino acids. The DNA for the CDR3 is TGCGCCAGCAGCTTGGTCGTGACTAGCGGGAGGTACAATGAGCAGTTCTTC. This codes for CASSLVVTSGRYNEQFF.

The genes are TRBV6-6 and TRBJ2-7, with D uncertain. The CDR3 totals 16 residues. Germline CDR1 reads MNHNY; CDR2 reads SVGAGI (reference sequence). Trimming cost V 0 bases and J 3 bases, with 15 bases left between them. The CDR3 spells CASSYSYSKKNYEQYF. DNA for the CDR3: TGTGCCAGCAGTTACTCCTATTCAAAGAAGAACTACGAGCAGTACTTC.

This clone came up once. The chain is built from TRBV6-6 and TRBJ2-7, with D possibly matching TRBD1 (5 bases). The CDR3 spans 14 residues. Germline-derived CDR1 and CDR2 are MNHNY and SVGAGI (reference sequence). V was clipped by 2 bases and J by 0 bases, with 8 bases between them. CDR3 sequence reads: CASSYLDSSYEQYF. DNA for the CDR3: TGTGCCAGCAGTTACCTAGACAGCTCCTACGAGCAGTACTTC.

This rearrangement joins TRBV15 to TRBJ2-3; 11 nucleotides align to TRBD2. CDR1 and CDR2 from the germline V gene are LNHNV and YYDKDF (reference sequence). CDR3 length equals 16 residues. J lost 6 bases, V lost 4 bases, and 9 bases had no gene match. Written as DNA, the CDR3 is TGTGCCACCAGCACCAGACTAGCGGGACCAGCGGATACGCAGTATTTT. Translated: CATSTRLAGPADTQYF.

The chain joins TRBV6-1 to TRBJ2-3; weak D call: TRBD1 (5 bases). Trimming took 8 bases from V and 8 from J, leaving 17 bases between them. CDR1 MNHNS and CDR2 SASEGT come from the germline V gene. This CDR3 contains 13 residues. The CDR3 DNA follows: TGTGCCAGCTCCCAGGCGGACACCTTTACGCAGTATTTT. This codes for CASSQADTFTQYF.

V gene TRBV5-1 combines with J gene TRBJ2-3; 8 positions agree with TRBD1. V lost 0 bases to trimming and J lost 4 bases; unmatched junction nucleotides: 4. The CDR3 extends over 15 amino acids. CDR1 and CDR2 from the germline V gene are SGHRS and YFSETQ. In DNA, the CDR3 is TGCGCCAGCAGCTTGGGTCAGGGGGCCGCAGATACGCAGTATTTT. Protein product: CASSLGQGAADTQYF.

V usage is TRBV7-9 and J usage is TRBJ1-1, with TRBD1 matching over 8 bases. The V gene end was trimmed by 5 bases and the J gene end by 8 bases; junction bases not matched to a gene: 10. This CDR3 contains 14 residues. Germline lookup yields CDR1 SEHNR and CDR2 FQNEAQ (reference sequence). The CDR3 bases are TGTGCCAGCAGCCGGCAGGGACAGGTTCCGGAAGCTTTCTTT. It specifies CASSRQGQVPEAFF. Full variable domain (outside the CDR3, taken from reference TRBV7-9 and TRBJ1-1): DTGVSQNPRHKITKRGQNVTFRCDPISEHNRLYWYRQTLGQGPEFLTYFQNEAQLEKSRLLSDRFSAERPKGSFSTLEIQRTEQGDSAMYLCASSRQGQVPEAFFGQGTRLTVV.

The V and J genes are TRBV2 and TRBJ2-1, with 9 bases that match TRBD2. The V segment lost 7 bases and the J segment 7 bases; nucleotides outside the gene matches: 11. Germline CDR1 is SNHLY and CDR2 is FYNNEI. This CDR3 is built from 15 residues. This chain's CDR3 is CASTLGLALGNEQFF. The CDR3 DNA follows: TGTGCCAGCACTCTGGGACTAGCTTTGGGGAATGAGCAGTTCTTC.

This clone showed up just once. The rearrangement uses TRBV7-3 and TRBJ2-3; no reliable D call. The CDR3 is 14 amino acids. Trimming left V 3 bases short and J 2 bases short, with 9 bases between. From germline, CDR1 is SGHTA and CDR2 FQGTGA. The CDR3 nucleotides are TGTGCCAGCAGCTTCAACGGAGTCACAGATACGCAGTATTTT. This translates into CASSFNGVTDTQYF.

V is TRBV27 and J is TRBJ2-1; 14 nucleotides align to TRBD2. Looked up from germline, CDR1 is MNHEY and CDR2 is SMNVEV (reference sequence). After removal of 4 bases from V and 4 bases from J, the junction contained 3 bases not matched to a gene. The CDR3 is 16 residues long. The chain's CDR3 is CASSSRTSGRYNEQFF. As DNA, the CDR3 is TGTGCCAGCAGTTCCCGGACTAGCGGGAGGTACAATGAGCAGTTCTTC.

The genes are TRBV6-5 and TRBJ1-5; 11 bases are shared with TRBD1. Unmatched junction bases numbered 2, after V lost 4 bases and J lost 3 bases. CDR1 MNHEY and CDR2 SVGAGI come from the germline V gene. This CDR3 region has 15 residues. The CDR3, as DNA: TGTGCCAGCAGTTGGACAGGGGGCGTCAATCAGCCCCAGCATTTT. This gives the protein CASSWTGGVNQPQHF.

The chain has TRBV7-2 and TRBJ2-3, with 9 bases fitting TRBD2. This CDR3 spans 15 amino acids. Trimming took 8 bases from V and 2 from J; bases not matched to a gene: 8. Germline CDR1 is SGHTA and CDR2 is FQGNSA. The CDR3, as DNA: TGTGCCAGCGCAGACGGCGGGAGGGCCACAGATACGCAGTATTTT. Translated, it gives CASADGGRATDTQYF.

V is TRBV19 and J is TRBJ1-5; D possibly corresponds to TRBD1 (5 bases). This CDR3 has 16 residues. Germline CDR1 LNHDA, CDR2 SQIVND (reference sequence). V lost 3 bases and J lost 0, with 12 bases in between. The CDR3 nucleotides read TGTGCCAGTAGTATGTCCGGACACTTTAGCAATCAGCCCCAGCATTTT. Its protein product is CASSMSGHFSNQPQHF.

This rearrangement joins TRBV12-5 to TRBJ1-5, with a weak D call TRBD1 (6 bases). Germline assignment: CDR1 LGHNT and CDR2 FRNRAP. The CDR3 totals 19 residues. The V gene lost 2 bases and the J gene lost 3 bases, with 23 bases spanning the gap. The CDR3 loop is CASGLSGFGQRSSNQPQHF. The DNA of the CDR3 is TGTGCTAGTGGTTTGTCCGGCTTTGGACAGCGCAGCTCCAATCAGCCCCAGCATTTT. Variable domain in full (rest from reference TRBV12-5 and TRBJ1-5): DARVTQTPRHKVTEMGQEVTMRCQPILGHNTVFWYRQTMMQGLELLAYFRNRAPLDDSGMPKDRFSAEMPDATLATLKIQPSEPRDSAVYFCASGLSGFGQRSSNQPQHFGDGTRLSIL.

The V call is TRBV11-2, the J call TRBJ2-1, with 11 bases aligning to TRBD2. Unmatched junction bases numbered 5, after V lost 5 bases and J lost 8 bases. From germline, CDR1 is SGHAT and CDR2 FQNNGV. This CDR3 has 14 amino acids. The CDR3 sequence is CASSTTSGSDEQFF. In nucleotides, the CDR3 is TGTGCCAGCAGCACCACTAGCGGGAGTGATGAGCAGTTCTTC.

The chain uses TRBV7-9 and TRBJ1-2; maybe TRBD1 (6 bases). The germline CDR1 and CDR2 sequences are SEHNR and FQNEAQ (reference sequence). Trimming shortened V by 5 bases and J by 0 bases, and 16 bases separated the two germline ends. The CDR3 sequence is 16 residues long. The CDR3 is CASSPTRTAANYGYTF. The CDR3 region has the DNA TGTGCCAGCAGCCCGACGAGGACAGCCGCTAACTATGGCTACACCTTC.

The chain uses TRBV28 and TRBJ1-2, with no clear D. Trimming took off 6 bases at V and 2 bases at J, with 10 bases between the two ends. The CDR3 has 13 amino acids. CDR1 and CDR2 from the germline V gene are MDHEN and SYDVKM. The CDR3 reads CASRENPNYGYTF. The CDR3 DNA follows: TGTGCCAGCAGGGAGAATCCAAACTATGGCTACACCTTC.

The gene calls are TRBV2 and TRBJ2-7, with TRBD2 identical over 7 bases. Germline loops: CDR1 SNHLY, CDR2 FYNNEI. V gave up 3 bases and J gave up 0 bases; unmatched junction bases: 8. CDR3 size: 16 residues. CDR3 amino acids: CASSDDILARSYEQYF. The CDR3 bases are TGTGCCAGCAGTGATGATATACTAGCGCGCTCCTACGAGCAGTACTTC.

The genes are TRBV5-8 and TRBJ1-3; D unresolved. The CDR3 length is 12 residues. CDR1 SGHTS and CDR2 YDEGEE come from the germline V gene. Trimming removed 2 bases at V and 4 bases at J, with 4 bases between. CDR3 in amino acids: CASSFRGNTIYF. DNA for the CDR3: TGTGCCAGCAGCTTCAGGGGAAACACCATATATTTT. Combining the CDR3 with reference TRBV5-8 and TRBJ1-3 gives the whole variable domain EAGVTQSPTHLIKTRGQQATLRCSPISGHTSVYWYQQALGLGLQFLLWYDEGEERNRGNFPPRFSGRQFPNYSSELNVNALELEDSALYLCASSFRGNTIYFGEGSWLTVV.